This entry describes one T cell receptor beta chain. This sample is part of a study of OX40 agonist ivuxolimab in advanced cancers. Study at large: The patients got ivuxolimab, which is an agonistic anti-OX40 (CD134) antibody.

Data came from immunoSEQ multiplex PCR; TCRdb stores just in-frame clones and leaves some out. This sample yields about 48,000 clones, of which about 90% are seen a single time; 5.5% to 8.5% belongs to the top ten. Losses at the gene ends were 4 bases for V and 4 bases for J; bases not matched to a gene: 7. Germline V gives CDR1 MNHNS, CDR2 SASEGT. There are 16 residues in the CDR3. The sample in question was CD4+ or CD8+ T cells sorted from blood, obtained in a trial of the OX40 agonist ivuxolimab. The genes are TRBV6-1 and TRBJ2-5; 12 bases line up with TRBD1. The TCR was taken from an adult with an advanced solid tumor such as melanoma, head and neck, liver or kidney cancer. CDR3 DNA sequence: TGTGCCAGCAGTGTCCGGGACAGGGGGCTCCCAGAGACCCAGTACTTC. As protein: CASSVRDRGLPETQYF.